This TCR beta chain was obtained from a study of beta chain features in type 1 diabetes. Study-wide findings and caveats: Among all four CD4+ subsets, Type 1 diabetes patients had TCRB CDR3s that were moderately but significantly shorter. Whether HLA type influences TCRB rearrangement remained unresolved here. Insertion counts at VDJ junctions were lower in type 1 diabetes patients, who also showed more deletions there.

CD45RO/CCR7/CD25/CD127/CD95/CD27 sorting isolated CD4+ naive, central memory, regulatory and stem cell-like memory cells. Germline CDR1 is MNHEY and CDR2 is SVGAGI. With 6 bases removed from V and 7 bases from J, the gap between germline ends came to 15 bases. CDR3 length: 13 residues. Note on this clone: Its cognate antigen is unknown.

cDNA synthesis used the whole RNA isolate, giving expressed TCRB sequences. Profiled with immunoSEQ multiplex PCR; TCRdb holds only in-frame clones, not every one. The data hold around 40,000 clones, with roughly 70% observed a single time. The receptor's source is a woman under 30 with type 1 diabetes. The V and J genes are TRBV6-5 and TRBJ1-2; D is ambiguous. The sequenced sample consisted of Tregs from blood. The CDR3 coding sequence is TGTGCCAGCAGCCCCACGGGGTGGGGTGGCTACACCTTC. Translating gives CASSPTGWGGYTF.